Following are 5 T cell receptor beta chains from one sample sequenced in a study of CD8 T cells in Susac syndrome. Reverse transcription of about 0.5 to 1 ug RNA used random hexamers. One entry per CDR3 protein, called by TCRdb with MiXCR from the immunoSEQ multiplex PCR reads. The repertoire holds 100,000 to 150,000 distinct CDR3 sequences, with 94% as singletons. Input material: CD4+ T cells from PBMCs. The receptors derive from a human donor in good health.

The chain combines TRBV6-5 with TRBJ1-1; 9 nucleotides match TRBD1. The V segment lost 0 bases and the J segment 0 bases; nucleotides outside the gene matches: 5. CDR1 and CDR2 (germline): MNHEY, SVGAGI. The CDR3 totals 17 residues. CDR3 sequence: CASSYSWGQGMNTEAFF. In nucleotides, the CDR3 is TGTGCCAGCAGTTACTCATGGGGACAGGGAATGAACACTGAAGCTTTCTTT.

This rearrangement joins TRBV4-2 to TRBJ2-7; perhaps TRBD2 as D (5 bases). The germline V gene has CDR1 LGHNA and CDR2 YNFKEQ. Trimming cost V 3 bases and J 7 bases, with 19 bases left between them. The CDR3 covers 15 residues. CDR3 DNA sequence: TGTGCCAGCAGCCACACCAGGTTGACGGGCGGGGAGCAGTACTTC. It specifies CASSHTRLTGGEQYF.

This clonotype was seen more than once but under ten times. The chain couples TRBV20-1 to TRBJ2-5; 9 bases match TRBD1. Germline values: CDR1 DFQATT, CDR2 SNEGSKA (reference sequence). V shed 4 bases and J 5 bases; nucleotides not matched to a gene: 5. The CDR3 is 13 amino acids. The CDR3 coding sequence is TGCAGTGCTAAAACAGGGGGCTTTGAGACCCAGTACTTC. Its translation: CSAKTGGFETQYF.

CDR3 loop: CASSIRQGSEQYF. The CDR3 nucleotides read TGTGCCAGTAGTATTAGGCAGGGGAGCGAGCAGTACTTC. This rearrangement joins TRBV19 to TRBJ2-7, with D possibly TRBD1 on 6 matching bases. Germline V gives CDR1 LNHDA, CDR2 SQIVND (reference sequence). The CDR3 spans 13 residues. The germline V and J ends were trimmed by 3 bases and 6 bases, with 12 bases remaining between them.

The chain has TRBV20-1 and TRBJ2-3, with 8 bases that match TRBD1. J lost 1 base, V lost 4 bases, and 10 bases had no gene match. The germline CDR1 and CDR2 sequences are DFQATT and SNEGSKA (reference sequence). This CDR3 region has 16 residues. The CDR3 bases are TGCAGTGCTAAACGAGACAGGGGATGGCGCACAGATACGCAGTATTTT. This sequence encodes CSAKRDRGWRTDTQYF.